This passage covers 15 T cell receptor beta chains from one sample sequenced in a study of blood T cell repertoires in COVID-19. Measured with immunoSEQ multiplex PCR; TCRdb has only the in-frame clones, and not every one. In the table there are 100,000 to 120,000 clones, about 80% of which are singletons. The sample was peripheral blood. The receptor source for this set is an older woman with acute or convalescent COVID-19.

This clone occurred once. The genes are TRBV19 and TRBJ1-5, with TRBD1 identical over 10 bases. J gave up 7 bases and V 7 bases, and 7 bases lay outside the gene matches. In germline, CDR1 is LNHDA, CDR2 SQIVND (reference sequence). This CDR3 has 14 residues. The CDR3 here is CASKLGTGDQPQHF. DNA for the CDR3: TGTGCCAGTAAGCTCGGGACAGGGGACCAGCCCCAGCATTTT.

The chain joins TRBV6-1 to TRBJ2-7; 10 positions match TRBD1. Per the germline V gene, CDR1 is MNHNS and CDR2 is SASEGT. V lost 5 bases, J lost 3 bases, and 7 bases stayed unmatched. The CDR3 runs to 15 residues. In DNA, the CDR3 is TGTGCCAGCAGTATAGGGGACAGGGGTTTCTACGAGCAGTACGTC. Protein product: CASSIGDRGFYEQYV.

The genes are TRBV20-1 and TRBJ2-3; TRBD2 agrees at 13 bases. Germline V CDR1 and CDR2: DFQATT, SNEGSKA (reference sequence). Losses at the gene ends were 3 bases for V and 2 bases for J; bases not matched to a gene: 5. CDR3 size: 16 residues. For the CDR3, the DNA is TGCAGTGCTAGTCAGACTAGCGGGGGGCACACAGATACGCAGTATTTT. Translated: CSASQTSGGHTDTQYF.

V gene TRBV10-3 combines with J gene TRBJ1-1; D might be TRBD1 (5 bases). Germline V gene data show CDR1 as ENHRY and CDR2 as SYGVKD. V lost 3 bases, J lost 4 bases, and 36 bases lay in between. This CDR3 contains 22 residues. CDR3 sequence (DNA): TGTGCCATCAGTGATAAACGGGACTCCCACCTTTGGGGCGGAACAAGAAGCACTGAAGCTTTCTTT. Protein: CAISDKRDSHLWGGTRSTEAFF.

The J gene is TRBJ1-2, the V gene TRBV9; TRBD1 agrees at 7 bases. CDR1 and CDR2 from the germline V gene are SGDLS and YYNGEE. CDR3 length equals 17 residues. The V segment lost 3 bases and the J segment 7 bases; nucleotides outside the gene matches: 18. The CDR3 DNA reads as TGTGCCAGCAGCGCACCTTTTTCCGGGACAGAAGTCGGTGGCTACACCTTC. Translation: CASSAPFSGTEVGGYTF.

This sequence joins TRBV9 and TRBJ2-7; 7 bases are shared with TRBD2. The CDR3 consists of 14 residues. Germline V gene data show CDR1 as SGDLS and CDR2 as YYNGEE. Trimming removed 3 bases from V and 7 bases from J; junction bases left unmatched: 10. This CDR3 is CASSAQYPGGEQYF. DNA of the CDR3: TGTGCCAGCAGCGCCCAATACCCCGGGGGGGAGCAGTACTTC.

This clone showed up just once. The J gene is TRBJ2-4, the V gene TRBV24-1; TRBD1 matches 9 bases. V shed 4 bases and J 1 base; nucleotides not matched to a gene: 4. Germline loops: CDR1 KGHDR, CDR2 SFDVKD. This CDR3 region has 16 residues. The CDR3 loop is CATSEAGTGAKNIQYF. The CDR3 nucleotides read TGTGCCACCAGTGAGGCCGGGACAGGGGCCAAAAACATTCAGTACTTC.

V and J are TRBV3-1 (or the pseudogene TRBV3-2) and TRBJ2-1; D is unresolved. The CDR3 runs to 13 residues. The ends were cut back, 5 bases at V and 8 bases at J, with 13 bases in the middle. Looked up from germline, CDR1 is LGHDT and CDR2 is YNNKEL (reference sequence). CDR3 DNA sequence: TGTGCCAGCAGCAGTTCCCGCGGTTATGAGCAGTTCTTC. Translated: CASSSSRGYEQFF.

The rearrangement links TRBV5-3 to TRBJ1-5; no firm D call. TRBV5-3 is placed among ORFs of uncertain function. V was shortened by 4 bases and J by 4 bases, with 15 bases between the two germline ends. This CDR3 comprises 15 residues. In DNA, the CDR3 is TGTGCCAGAAGCGCTGCCCATGGCTCAAATCAGCCCCAGCATTTT. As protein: CARSAAHGSNQPQHF.

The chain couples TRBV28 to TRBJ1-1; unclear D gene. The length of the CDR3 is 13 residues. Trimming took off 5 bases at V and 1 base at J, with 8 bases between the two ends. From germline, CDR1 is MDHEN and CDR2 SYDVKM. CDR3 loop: CASSPPGNTEAFF. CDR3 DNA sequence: TGTGCCAGCAGTCCGCCAGGGAACACTGAAGCTTTCTTT. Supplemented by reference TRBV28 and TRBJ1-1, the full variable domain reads DVKVTQSSRYLVKRTGEKVFLECVQDMDHENMFWYRQDPGLGLRLIYFSYDVKMKEKGDIPEGYSVSREKKERFSLILESASTNQTSMYLCASSPPGNTEAFFGQGTRLTVV.

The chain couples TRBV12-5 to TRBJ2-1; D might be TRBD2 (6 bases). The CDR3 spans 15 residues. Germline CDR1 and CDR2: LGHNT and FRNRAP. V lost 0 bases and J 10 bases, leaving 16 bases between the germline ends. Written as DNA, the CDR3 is TGTGCTAGTGGTTTGGTACAAGACGGTGGGGGGGAGCAGTTCTTC. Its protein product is CASGLVQDGGGEQFF. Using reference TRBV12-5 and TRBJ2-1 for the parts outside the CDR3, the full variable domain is DARVTQTPRHKVTEMGQEVTMRCQPILGHNTVFWYRQTMMQGLELLAYFRNRAPLDDSGMPKDRFSAEMPDATLATLKIQPSEPRDSAVYFCASGLVQDGGGEQFFGPGTRLTVL.

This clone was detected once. This CDR3 reads CATSRRTGAHEQYF. CDR3 nucleotides: TGTGCCACCAGCAGACGGACAGGGGCCCACGAGCAGTACTTC. The chain links TRBV15 to TRBJ2-7, with 9 bases that match TRBD1. The CDR3 spans 14 residues. CDR1 is LNHNV, CDR2 YYDKDF, per germline (reference sequence). V lost 2 bases, J lost 5 bases, and 4 bases stayed unmatched.

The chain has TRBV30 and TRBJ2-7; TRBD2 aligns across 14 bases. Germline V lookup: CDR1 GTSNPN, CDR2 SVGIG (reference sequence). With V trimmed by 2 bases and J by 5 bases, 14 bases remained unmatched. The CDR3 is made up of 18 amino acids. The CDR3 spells CAWSPPGLAGGGRNEQYF. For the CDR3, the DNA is TGTGCCTGGAGTCCACCTGGACTAGCGGGAGGAGGTCGCAACGAGCAGTACTTC.

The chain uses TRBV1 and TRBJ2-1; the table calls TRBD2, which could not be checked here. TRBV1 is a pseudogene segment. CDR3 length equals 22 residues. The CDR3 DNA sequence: TGCACCAGCAGCCAAGGTCCCGGGACTAGCGGGAAAAGCGGCTGTCTTTTCAATGAGCAGTTCTTC. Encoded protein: CTSSQGPGTSGKSGCLFNEQFF.

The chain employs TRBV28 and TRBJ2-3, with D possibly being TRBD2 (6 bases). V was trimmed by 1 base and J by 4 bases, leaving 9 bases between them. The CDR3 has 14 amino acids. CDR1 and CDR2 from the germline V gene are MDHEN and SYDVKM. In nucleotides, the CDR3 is TGTGCCAGCAGTTTATCCACGGGAGCAGATACGCAGTATTTT. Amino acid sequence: CASSLSTGADTQYF.